This entry lists 10 T cell receptor beta chains sequenced from one sample in a study of Ad26.COV2.S vaccination and SARS-CoV-2 variants (dated by TCRdb to 2020 to 2022). The library was made by the immunoSEQ multiplex PCR assay. TCRdb re-hosts the immuneACCESS table, in-frame sequences only. Its copies lack some clones; in the studies checked, an unresolved V gene accounts for under half of them, and the cause for the rest is not known. The sample table contains roughly 380,000 clones; only one count was recorded for 70% to 90% of them. The ten largest clones take up 3.3% of the sample. Sample treatment or condition, as interpreted from the label and publication: some 20 received Ad26.COV2.S at low or high dose, single or two shots; roughly 5 received placebo; per-sample allocation not given. For vaccine and placebo recipients, the sequenced repertoires came from samples collected on day 63 after the first injection.

The sample consisted of peripheral blood, taken in a trial of Ad26.COV2.S vaccine versus placebo. The receptors derive from a person aged 18-65 years who received the Ad26.COV2.S COVID-19 vaccine or a placebo.

V is TRBV9 and J is TRBJ1-4; D is undetermined. The CDR3 consists of 15 residues. Germline CDR1 is SGDLS and CDR2 is YYNGEE. V dropped 0 bases and J dropped 8 bases, with 14 bases sitting between them. The CDR3: CASSVDEGIGEKLFF. CDR3 DNA sequence: TGTGCCAGCAGCGTAGACGAGGGTATAGGAGAAAAACTGTTTTTT. Full variable domain (remainder filled in from reference TRBV9 and TRBJ1-4): DSGVTQTPKHLITATGQRVTLRCSPRSGDLSVYWYQQSLDQGLQFLIQYYNGEERAKGNILERFSAQQFPDLHSELNLSSLELGDSALYFCASSVDEGIGEKLFFGSGTQLSVL.

V is TRBV29-1 and J is TRBJ2-5; a weak D match, TRBD1 (5 bases). Germline assignment: CDR1 SQVTM and CDR2 ANQGSEA. The CDR3 extends over 13 amino acids. V gave up 2 bases and J gave up 2 bases, with 9 bases separating them. CDR3 DNA sequence: TGCAGCGTTGAATCAGACAGACAAGAGACCCAGTACTTC. Translation: CSVESDRQETQYF.

This clone is a singleton in its sample. This chain connects TRBV18 to TRBJ1-4, with a weak D call TRBD1 (6 bases). V was trimmed by 2 bases and J by 5 bases, leaving 12 bases between them. CDR1 KGHSH and CDR2 LQKENI come from the germline V gene. This CDR3 contains 15 residues. CDR3 DNA: TGTGCCAGCTCACCAGGGGGCGTCATGAATGAAAAACTGTTTTTT. This sequence encodes CASSPGGVMNEKLFF.

This chain uses TRBV5-4 with TRBJ1-4, with D tentatively TRBD1 (5 bases). CDR3 length equals 14 residues. The ends were cut back, 4 bases at V and 4 bases at J, with 11 bases in the middle. Germline V gene lookup returns CDR1 SGHNT and CDR2 YYREEE (reference sequence). CDR3: CASSIRAINEKLFF. The DNA for the CDR3 is TGTGCCAGCAGCATCAGGGCAATTAATGAAAAACTGTTTTTT.

V is TRBV4-1 and J is TRBJ2-5, with TRBD1 identical over 8 bases. The CDR3 loop spans 14 amino acids. Unmatched junction bases numbered 5, after V lost 4 bases and J lost 4 bases. CDR1 is MGHRA, CDR2 YSYEKL, per germline. The DNA for the CDR3 is TGCGCCAGCAGCCTGCAGGGGGCTGGAGAGACCCAGTACTTC. It encodes CASSLQGAGETQYF.

On this clone itself: The identical CDR3 is also encoded by other nucleotide sequences in the sample. This rearrangement joins TRBV9 to TRBJ2-7; 7 nucleotides line up with TRBD1. Germline CDR1 reads SGDLS; CDR2 reads YYNGEE. V shed 0 bases and J 3 bases; nucleotides not matched to a gene: 3. The CDR3 consists of 14 residues. CDR3 sequence (DNA): TGTGCCAGCAGCGTAGGACAGGGAAACTACGAGCAGTACTTC. Translating it yields CASSVGQGNYEQYF.

V usage is TRBV9 and J usage is TRBJ2-7, with D possibly matching TRBD2 (6 bases). Germline V lookup: CDR1 SGDLS, CDR2 YYNGEE. The V end lost 4 bases, the J end lost 2 bases, and 16 bases lay between the germline ends. The CDR3 has 15 residues. CDR3 DNA: TGTGCCAGCAGCCTTAGCGGATCCAATGCCTACGAGCAGTACTTC. Translating it yields CASSLSGSNAYEQYF.

This clone occurred a few times. The chain joins TRBV7-9 to TRBJ2-7, with 7 positions matching TRBD2. The CDR3 length is 14 residues. V shed 4 bases, J shed 6 bases, and the junction held 9 bases outside the gene matches. Germline V gene data show CDR1 as SEHNR and CDR2 as FQNEAQ (reference sequence). CDR3 nucleotides: TGTGCCAGCAGCTCAGGACTAGTGTGGCGCGAGCAGTACTTC. Its protein product is CASSSGLVWREQYF.

This sequence joins TRBV6-1 and TRBJ2-2, with 10 bases aligning to TRBD2. Germline loops: CDR1 MNHNS, CDR2 SASEGT. V dropped 4 bases and J dropped 4; count of bases not matched to a gene: 9. The CDR3 length is 17 residues. The CDR3 DNA reads as TGTGCCAGCAGTGCACTAGCGGGACTTGGGGGCACCGGGGAGCTGTTTTTT. This sequence encodes CASSALAGLGGTGELFF.

The V and J genes are TRBV28 and TRBJ1-2; D is uncertain. Germline V gene data show CDR1 as MDHEN and CDR2 as SYDVKM. Trimming took off 1 base at V and 0 bases at J, with 6 bases between the two ends. CDR3 length: 14 amino acids. CDR3 residues: CASSLSPPNYGYTF. CDR3 sequence (DNA): TGTGCCAGCAGTTTATCCCCACCTAACTATGGCTACACCTTC.